This T cell receptor (beta chain) stems from a study of blood T cells in healthy people across ages. Comments on this clonotype: Its matching antigen is unknown.

Primers used in a second PCR of roughly 6 to 11 cycles were a sample-barcoded 5' primer and a J-beta primer mix. TCRdb re-called the 5' RACE reads with MiXCR, one entry per CDR3 protein. The table records approximately 800,000 distinct CDR3 sequences, about three fifths of them present only once. The CDR3 extends over 14 amino acids. From germline, CDR1 is MNHNY and CDR2 SVGAGI (reference sequence). With 6 bases clipped from V and 3 bases from J, the junction kept 8 bases outside the gene matches. Study-wide results and caveats: TCR beta diversity, measured per million T cells, fell in a roughly linear way with age.

The chain is built from TRBV6-6 and TRBJ2-7; 7 bases are shared with TRBD1. The sample comprised blood. The receptor's source is a man aged 25-45 years in good health. CDR3 sequence (DNA): TGTGCCAGCAGGATTGACAGGGACGACTACGAGCAGTACTTC. Encoded protein: CASRIDRDDYEQYF.